This T cell receptor beta chain was captured by sequencing in a study of response to subunit inactivated influenza vaccine. Germline CDR1 is MDHEN and CDR2 is SYDVKM. This CDR3 region has 13 residues. Trimming shortened V by 7 bases and J by 2 bases, and 11 bases separated the two germline ends. Findings and limits, study-wide: Seasonal influenza vaccination, on each occasion, was suggested by the authors to recruit few new T cells.

Many counts were recorded for this clonotype. What it binds is unknown. Using its own MiXCR run on the RT-PCR reads, TCRdb lists one record per CDR3 protein. The table records fewer than 350,000 distinct CDR3 sequences, about a fifth of them present only once. Sequencing was performed on PBMCs from blood, taken less than 22 months after vaccination. The receptor's source is a man aged 50 to 75 who received an inactivated influenza vaccine. The V and J genes are TRBV28 and TRBJ1-2; possible D gene TRBD1, 6 bases. Written as DNA, the CDR3 is TGTGCCAGCACCCCGGACAGAAACTATGGCTACACCTTC. It is translated as CASTPDRNYGYTF.